Sequencing of this T cell receptor beta chain was carried out in a study of T cells in Graves' hyperthyroidism and ophthalmopathy. Study context: Once the initial diagnosis was made, peripheral blood was obtained before any treatment.

The CDR3 loop spans 14 amino acids. V was clipped by 2 bases and J by 8 bases, with 13 bases between them. Germline-derived CDR1 and CDR2 are SGHAT and FQNNGV. This clonotype was observed many times. TCR beta CDR3 sequences were amplified from RNA transcripts. HTBI primers drove first-round RT-PCR of the TCR CDR3. TCRdb reanalysed the multiplex PCR reads using MiXCR and keeps one entry per CDR3 protein. Among hundreds of thousands of distinct CDR3 sequences listed, around 20% were seen once. Hyperthyroidism was newly diagnosed in patients aged 18 to 65 (duration under 2 months). Uncontrolled infection, other autoimmune disease, pregnancy or lactation disqualified patients from enrolment. This sample holds PBMCs from approximately 10 ml fresh peripheral blood.

What was sequenced was blood. This receptor was identified in a woman in her fifties or sixties with Graves' hyperthyroidism that later progressed to Graves' ophthalmopathy. The chain has TRBV11-2 and TRBJ2-1; maybe TRBD1 (6 bases). The DNA of the CDR3 is TGTGCCAGCAGCTTATGGGGGCCCGGGTATGAGCAGTTCTTC. Its translation: CASSLWGPGYEQFF.